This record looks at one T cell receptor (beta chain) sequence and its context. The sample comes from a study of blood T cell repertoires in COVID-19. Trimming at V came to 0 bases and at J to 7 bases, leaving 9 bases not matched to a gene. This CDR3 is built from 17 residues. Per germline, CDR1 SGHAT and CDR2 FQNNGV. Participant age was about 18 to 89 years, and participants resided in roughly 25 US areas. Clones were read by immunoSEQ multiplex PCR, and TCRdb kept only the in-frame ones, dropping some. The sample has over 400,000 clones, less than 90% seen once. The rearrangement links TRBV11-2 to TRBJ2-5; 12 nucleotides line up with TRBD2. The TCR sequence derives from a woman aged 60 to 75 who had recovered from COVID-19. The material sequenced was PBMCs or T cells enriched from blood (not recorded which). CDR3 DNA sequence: TGTGCCAGCAGCTTAGAACCCCTAGCGGGGGGGACCGGGACCCAGTACTTC. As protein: CASSLEPLAGGTGTQYF.